The 10 T cell receptor beta chains given below trace back to one sample, sequenced in a study of shared T cell receptors in the human thymus. Sequencing used immunoSEQ multiplex PCR; TCRdb keeps in-frame clones, though not all of them. The sample consists of hundreds of thousands of clones, 75% to 85% of them appearing once. The data were also submitted as part of a second study, on human thymus T cells.

Specimen: thymocytes. The receptors stem from a boy in the first two years of life with a congenital heart defect.

This chain uses TRBV5-1 with TRBJ1-1; tentative D call: TRBD1 (6 bases). Germline CDR1 reads SGHRS; CDR2 reads YFSETQ. Trimming left V 7 bases short and J 1 base short, with 11 bases between. This CDR3 has 13 amino acids. This CDR3 is CASGQRWNTEAFF. CDR3 bases: TGCGCCAGCGGACAGAGGTGGAACACTGAAGCTTTCTTT.

DNA of the CDR3: TGTGCCAGCAGCTGGGCGCGTGAGCCGACCCAGTACTTC. Its translation is CASSWAREPTQYF. The rearrangement links TRBV7-9 to TRBJ2-5; no reliable D call. CDR1 is SEHNR and CDR2 is FQNEAQ in the germline V gene (reference sequence). Deletions cut 4 bases from V and 7 bases from J, with 13 bases between. The CDR3 spans 13 residues.

This clone was counted a single time. V gene TRBV15 combines with J gene TRBJ2-7, with D possibly matching TRBD1 (6 bases). Germline values: CDR1 LNHNV, CDR2 YYDKDF (reference sequence). The CDR3 has 16 residues. The V end lost 0 bases, the J end lost 0 bases, and 12 bases lay between the germline ends. This chain's CDR3 is CATSRDWGLGSYEQYF. CDR3 DNA: TGTGCCACCAGCAGAGATTGGGGGCTGGGCTCCTACGAGCAGTACTTC.

This clone was seen a few times. The rearrangement joins TRBV7-9 to TRBJ2-1; D is perhaps TRBD2 (5 bases). CDR1 is SEHNR, CDR2 FQNEAQ, per germline (reference sequence). The CDR3 length is 16 residues. V shed 5 bases and J shed 0 bases, with 14 bases lying between them. CDR3 DNA sequence: TGTGCCAGCAGCCCCCCCCAGCGGAGCTCCTACAATGAGCAGTTCTTC. Protein sequence: CASSPPQRSSYNEQFF.

The chain links TRBV6-5 to TRBJ2-4; 14 positions agree with TRBD2. V gave up 6 bases and J gave up 9 bases; unmatched junction bases: 7. The CDR3 runs 15 residues. From germline, CDR1 is MNHEY and CDR2 SVGAGI. The CDR3 is CASSPGLAGVGIQYF. In nucleotides, the CDR3 is TGTGCCAGCAGCCCGGGACTAGCGGGAGTGGGCATTCAGTACTTC.

This clone came up once. The chain links TRBV6-6 to TRBJ1-5; D is unresolved. Trimming stripped 2 bases from V and 2 bases from J, with 7 bases between. The CDR3 covers 14 residues. CDR1 MNHNY and CDR2 SVGAGI come from the germline V gene (reference sequence). In DNA, the CDR3 is TGTGCCAGCAGTTACGCGCTGGGCAATCAGCCCCAGCATTTT. Translated: CASSYALGNQPQHF.

The chain is built from TRBV4-3 and TRBJ2-7, with D possibly matching TRBD2 (7 bases). The CDR3 runs 15 residues. The ends were cut back, 4 bases at V and 10 bases at J, with 23 bases in the middle. Germline CDR1 reads LGHNA; CDR2 reads YSLEER. CDR3 DNA sequence: TGCGCCAGCAGCCCCGAGGGAGGGGGAAGCGTCGGACAGTACTTC. This codes for CASSPEGGGSVGQYF.

This chain links TRBV29-1 with TRBJ2-5; possible D gene TRBD1, 6 bases. This CDR3 is built from 16 residues. Germline CDR1 reads SQVTM; CDR2 reads ANQGSEA. V lost 6 bases to trimming and J lost 5 bases, with 25 bases between them. The CDR3 loop reads CSVGPLVEGTWETQYF. DNA of the CDR3: TGCAGCGTGGGCCCCCTTGTTGAGGGGACATGGGAGACCCAGTACTTC.

The gene calls are TRBV2 and TRBJ2-7; TRBD1 matches at 8 bases. This CDR3 is built from 17 residues. Germline CDR1 and CDR2: SNHLY and FYNNEI. V trimming: 3 bases; J trimming: 6 bases; junction bases outside the gene matches: 16. The CDR3 DNA is TGTGCCAGCAGTGACTGCCGGCCACGTGGACAGGGTCCCGAGCAGTACTTC. Translating it yields CASSDCRPRGQGPEQYF.

The rearrangement links TRBV4-3 to TRBJ2-7; 11 nucleotides agree with TRBD2. The germline V gene has CDR1 LGHNA and CDR2 YSLEER. Losses at the gene ends were 1 base for V and 3 bases for J; bases not matched to a gene: 11. This CDR3 comprises 18 residues. CDR3 sequence: CASSQASPGLAVLYEQYF. The CDR3 bases are TGCGCCAGCAGCCAAGCTTCTCCGGGACTAGCGGTACTCTACGAGCAGTACTTC.